This T cell receptor beta chain was identified during a study of early T cells in non-severe SARS-CoV-2 infection. MiXCR, run by TCRdb on the 5' RACE reads, gives a single entry per CDR3 protein. In the table there are about 25,000 distinct CDR3 sequences, roughly 4.4% of which are singletons. This clonotype was counted at least ten times. The source material was whole blood. The clonotype comes from an adult who was a healthcare worker with PCR-confirmed SARS-CoV-2 infection or an uninfected control (not recorded which).

CDR3 nucleotides: TGCAGTGCTAGAGAACGCACAGATACGCAGTATTTT. Encoded protein: CSARERTDTQYF. The chain has TRBV20-1 and TRBJ2-3, with no clear D. Germline V gene sequence: CDR1 DFQATT, CDR2 SNEGSKA (reference sequence). CDR3 length: 12 residues. Between the trimmed V and J ends, which lost 0 bases and 1 base, there was a span of 2 bases.